This T cell receptor beta chain was recorded in a study of T-cell reconstitution after alpha-beta-depleted transplantation in children. This CDR3 comprises 12 residues. Germline CDR1 reads SQVTM; CDR2 reads ANQGSEA. The V end was cut by 7 bases, the J end by 0 bases, with 9 bases between. This clonotype was counted a few times. During its preparation, the TCRbeta library received unique molecular identifiers. TCRdb called the PCR reads again in MiXCR, with one record for every CDR3 protein. The sample gives around 480,000 distinct CDR3 sequences, about 33% of which show up once; about 2.3% is in the top ten.

This TCR was recovered from a human donor who donated a stem cell graft to a child with aplastic anemia. The chain employs TRBV29-1 and TRBJ1-1; D not resolved. Sample: PBMCs from the stem cell graft donor, taken from the stem cell graft. This CDR3 reads CSGGPLNTEAFF. CDR3 in DNA: TGCAGCGGTGGACCGTTGAACACTGAAGCTTTCTTT.